The subject of this entry is one T cell receptor (beta chain). Its specificity is not known. The data are from a study of cytomegalovirus exposure and HLA in healthy donors. Study observations and caveats: According to an earlier analysis, most TCR beta V segments yielded productive rearrangements about 90% or about 30% of the time.

Trimming at V came to 4 bases and at J to 7 bases, leaving 16 bases not matched to a gene. Germline values: CDR1 SGHAT, CDR2 FQNNGV. The CDR3 is 18 amino acids. The PCR ran on 60 Vbeta and 13 Jbeta primers. Here immunoSEQ multiplex PCR was the method, and the copy in TCRdb shows in-frame clones only, minus some. The table lists about 110,000 clones, 77% of them singletons, with approximately 8.6% in the top ten. The sequence derives from a middle-aged woman in good health and CMV-seropositive. Sequences were obtained from PBMCs. The rearrangement links TRBV11-2 to TRBJ2-5, with 12 bases lining up with TRBD1. The CDR3 here is CASSSKIGDRGRLGTQYF. The CDR3 DNA sequence: TGTGCCAGCAGCTCCAAGATCGGGGACAGGGGGCGCTTAGGGACCCAGTACTTC. Filled out from reference TRBV11-2 and TRBJ2-5, the complete variable domain reads EAGVAQSPRYKIIEKRQSVAFWCNPISGHATLYWYQQILGQGPKLLIQFQNNGVVDDSQLPKDRFSAERLKGVDSTLKIQPAKLEDSAVYLCASSSKIGDRGRLGTQYFGPGTRLLVL.